This T cell receptor (beta chain) was sequenced during a study of blood T cell repertoires in COVID-19. The authors' processing: Reference gene primers were amplified, and this amplification served to estimate nucleated cell counts. Sequencing was performed with immunoSEQ multiplex PCR; in TCRdb, only in-frame clones are kept and a portion is missing. V and J calls and clone size come straight from that table; D and trimming were deduced from the DNA. The data contain around 140,000 clones, roughly 84% of them seen just once; the ten biggest clones take up approximately 1.5%. The CDR3 has 16 residues. V was clipped by 4 bases and J by 4 bases, with 16 bases between them. Germline values: CDR1 LGHDT, CDR2 YNNKEL (reference sequence).

The chain couples TRBV3-1 (or the pseudogene TRBV3-2) to TRBJ2-2; D may be TRBD2 (5 bases). The clonotype comes from a man in his 60s with acute or convalescent COVID-19. Input material: peripheral blood. CDR3 bases: TGTGCCAGCAGCCCCAGCCGGGATCCAACCACCGGGGAGCTGTTTTTT. Its translation is CASSPSRDPTTGELFF.